This TCR beta chain was sequenced during a study of long-term antiretroviral therapy in people with HIV. Investigators performed immunoSEQ version v3.0 at survey level. TCRdb keeps only in-frame clones here, not all; method: immunoSEQ multiplex PCR. The sample includes 36,000 or so clones, over 75% of them seen just once. This specimen was unsorted PBMCs, taken 0.6 years after starting antiretroviral therapy. The TCR sequence derives from a man aged 18 to 29 with HIV.

Here the CDR3 reads CASSTRTEIEDTQYF. For the CDR3, the DNA is TGTGCCAGCTCGACCCGGACTGAGATCGAAGATACGCAGTATTTT. The chain uses TRBV28 and TRBJ2-3, with a possible D match to TRBD2 (5 bases). Germline values: CDR1 MDHEN, CDR2 SYDVKM. There are 15 residues in the CDR3. V shed 8 bases and J shed 5 bases, with 20 bases lying between them. Combining the CDR3 with reference TRBV28 and TRBJ2-3 gives the whole variable domain DVKVTQSSRYLVKRTGEKVFLECVQDMDHENMFWYRQDPGLGLRLIYFSYDVKMKEKGDIPEGYSVSREKKERFSLILESASTNQTSMYLCASSTRTEIEDTQYFGPGTRLTVL.